This T cell receptor (beta chain) was profiled in a study of blood T cell repertoires in COVID-19. The CDR3 covers 15 residues. Trimming left V 5 bases short and J 3 bases short, with 14 bases between. CDR1 is PRHDT, CDR2 FYEKMQ, per germline (reference sequence). Assay used: immunoSEQ multiplex PCR; TCRdb lists only in-frame clones, some missing. This repertoire shows a few hundred thousand clones, 65% to 90% found once; its top ten account for 1.5% to 2%. The sequence came from a man aged 40-49 years who had recovered from COVID-19. The chain couples TRBV13 to TRBJ2-1; tentative D call: TRBD2 (5 bases). Sequencing was performed on PBMCs or T cells enriched from blood (not recorded which). The CDR3 reads CASSPILVLYNEQFF. In DNA, the CDR3 is TGTGCCAGCAGCCCGATACTAGTTCTCTACAATGAGCAGTTCTTC.